The following is a T cell receptor beta chain sequence with its context. Its antigen remains unidentified. The library came from three nested PCR rounds adapted from ARM-PCR protocols. TCRdb analysed the multiplex PCR reads with MiXCR anew, one entry per CDR3 protein. The sample lists approximately 120,000 distinct CDR3 sequences, roughly three fifths occurring once. This sample's RNA came from whole unsorted tissue. More than 3 cm separated this lung sample from the edge of the tumor. This CDR3 is built from 13 residues. Deletions cut 4 bases from V and 14 bases from J, with 18 bases between. Germline V gene sequence: CDR1 MNHNS, CDR2 SASEGT. This sample is part of a study of tumor and adjacent non-tumor tissue in lung cancer. Overall study results and limits: Higher tumor TCR diversity was associated with shorter survival.

The sequenced material came from distant non-tumor lung tissue. This rearrangement joins TRBV6-1 to TRBJ2-4; D is perhaps TRBD2 (5 bases). This sequence originates from a man between 60 and 75 years old with non-small cell lung cancer. The CDR3 spells CASSARDGKIKYF. CDR3 coding DNA: TGTGCCAGCAGTGCGAGAGACGGGAAAATTAAGTACTTC.